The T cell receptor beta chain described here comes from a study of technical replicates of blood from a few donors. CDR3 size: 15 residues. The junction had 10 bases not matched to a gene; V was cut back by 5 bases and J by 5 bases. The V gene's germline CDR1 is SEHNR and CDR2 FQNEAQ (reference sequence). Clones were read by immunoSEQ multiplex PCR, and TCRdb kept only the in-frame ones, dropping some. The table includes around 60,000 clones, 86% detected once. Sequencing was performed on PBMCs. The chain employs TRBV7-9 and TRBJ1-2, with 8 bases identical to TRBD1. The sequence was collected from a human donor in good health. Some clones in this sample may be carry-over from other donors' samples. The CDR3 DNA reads TGTGCCAGCAGCCCTGGGACAGGAGACGGTTATGGCTACACCTTC. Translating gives CASSPGTGDGYGYTF.